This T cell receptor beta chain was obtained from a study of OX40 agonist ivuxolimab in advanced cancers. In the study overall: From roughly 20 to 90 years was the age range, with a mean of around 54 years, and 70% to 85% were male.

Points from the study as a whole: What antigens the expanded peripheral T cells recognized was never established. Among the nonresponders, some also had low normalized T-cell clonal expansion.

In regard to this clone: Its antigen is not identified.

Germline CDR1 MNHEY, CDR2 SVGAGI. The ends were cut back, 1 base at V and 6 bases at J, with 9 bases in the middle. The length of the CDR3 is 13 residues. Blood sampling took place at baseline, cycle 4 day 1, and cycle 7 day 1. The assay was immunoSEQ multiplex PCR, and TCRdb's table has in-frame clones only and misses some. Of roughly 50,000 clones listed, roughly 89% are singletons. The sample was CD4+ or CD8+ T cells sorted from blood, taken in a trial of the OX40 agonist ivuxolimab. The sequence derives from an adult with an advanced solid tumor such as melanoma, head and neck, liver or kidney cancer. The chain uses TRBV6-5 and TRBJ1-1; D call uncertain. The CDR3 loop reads CASSYLLGAEAFF. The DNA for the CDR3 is TGTGCCAGCAGTTACTTACTAGGAGCTGAAGCTTTCTTT.